This T cell receptor (beta chain) was sequenced in a study of blood T cell repertoires in COVID-19. In the study's own analysis: Researchers report that nucleated cell counts were estimated from reference gene primer amplification. Measured with immunoSEQ multiplex PCR; TCRdb has only the in-frame clones, and not every one. That table is the source of V, J and clone size, and D and trimming were worked out from the DNA. The data contain around 140,000 clones, 85% to 90% of them singletons. The CDR3 covers 17 residues. The V segment lost 6 bases and the J segment 9 bases; nucleotides outside the gene matches: 12. CDR1 is LGHDT, CDR2 YNNKEL, per germline (reference sequence).

The sequencing input was peripheral blood. The origin of this receptor is a man between 18 and 35 years old with COVID-19, enrolled during active disease. The chain uses TRBV3-1 (or the pseudogene TRBV3-2) and TRBJ2-1; 15 nucleotides match TRBD2. CDR3 sequence (DNA): TGTGCCAGCAGTCCCGGACTAGCGGGAGGGCCTGGTGGTGAGCAGTTCTTC. Its protein is CASSPGLAGGPGGEQFF.